This T cell receptor (beta chain) was profiled in a study of T-cell memory formation after mild COVID-19. Using its own MiXCR run on the 5' RACE reads, TCRdb lists one record per CDR3 protein. Of some 300,000 distinct CDR3 sequences listed, 20% to 25% are singletons. As regards this clonotype: Its antigen is still unknown.

General study findings and limits: Pre-infection memory already had some responding clones, implying cross-reactive memory joined. Chiefly within CM and EM were the contracting CD4+ clones; CD8+ ones were within EMRA. Day 15 to 85 contracting clones showed balanced CD4/CD8; later expanders leaned CD4+.

This CDR3 has 12 amino acids. V lost 0 bases, J lost 11 bases, and 3 bases stayed unmatched. Per the germline V gene, CDR1 is SGHKS and CDR2 is YYEKEE (reference sequence). The chain recombines TRBV5-5 with TRBJ1-1; 8 nucleotides match TRBD1. The receptor was derived from a man between 18 and 35 years old who had mild COVID-19 (a few samples of this study predate the infection). Cell type and time point are not known. The specimen sequenced was PBMCs or a T cell subset sorted from them (not recorded which). The CDR3 nucleotides are TGTGCCAGCAGCTTGGCCGGACAGGGTGCTTTCTTT. Its translation is CASSLAGQGAFF.